This T cell receptor (beta chain) derives from a study of read filtering for tumor transcriptome and immune sequencing. The CDR3 consists of 13 residues. Germline CDR1 and CDR2: DFQATT and SNEGSKA (reference sequence). Comments on this clonotype: Its antigen is still unknown. At one end the junction does not follow the germline gene, possibly because of a read error.

Study findings and constraints: This fraction held mixed bone marrow immune cells after CD138-negative sorting.

This library used roughly 430 ng RNA and molecular barcoded adaptors spanning alpha/delta and beta/gamma chains. MiXCR, run by TCRdb on the reads, gives a single entry per CDR3 protein. The sample has approximately 65,000 distinct CDR3 sequences, approximately 15% seen once. The clonotype originates from a donor over 35 with multiple myeloma. The rearrangement joins TRBV20-1 to TRBJ1-4, with D unclear. Source material: a population of CD138-negative cells sorted from bone marrow. This CDR3 reads CSANVGFDEKLFF. DNA of the CDR3: TGTAGTGCTAACGTGGGGTTCGATGAAAAACTGTTTTTT.